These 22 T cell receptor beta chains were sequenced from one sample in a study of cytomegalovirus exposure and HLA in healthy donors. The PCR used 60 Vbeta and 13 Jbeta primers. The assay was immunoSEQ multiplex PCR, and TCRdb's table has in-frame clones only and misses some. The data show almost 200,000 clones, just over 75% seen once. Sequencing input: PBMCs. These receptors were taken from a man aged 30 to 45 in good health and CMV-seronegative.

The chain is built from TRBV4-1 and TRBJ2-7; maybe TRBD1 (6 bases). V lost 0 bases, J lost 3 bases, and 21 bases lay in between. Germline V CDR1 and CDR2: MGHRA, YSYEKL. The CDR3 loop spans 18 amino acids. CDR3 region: CASSQDLGTFYDYYEQYF. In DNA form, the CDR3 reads TGCGCCAGCAGCCAAGATTTAGGGACATTTTATGACTACTACGAGCAGTACTTC.

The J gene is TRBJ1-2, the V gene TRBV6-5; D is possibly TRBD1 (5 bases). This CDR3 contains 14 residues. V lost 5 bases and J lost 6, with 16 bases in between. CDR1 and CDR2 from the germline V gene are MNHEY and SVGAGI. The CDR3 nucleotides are TGTGCCAGCAGTGAGCCCTTGGGGGGTAATGGCTACACCTTC. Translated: CASSEPLGGNGYTF.

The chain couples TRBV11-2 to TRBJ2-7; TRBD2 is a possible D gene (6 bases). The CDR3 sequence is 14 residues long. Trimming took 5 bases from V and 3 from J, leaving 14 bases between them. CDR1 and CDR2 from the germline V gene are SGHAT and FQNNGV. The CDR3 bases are TGTGCCAGCAGCCTCGGGACTCAGATCTACGAGCAGTACTTC. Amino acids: CASSLGTQIYEQYF.

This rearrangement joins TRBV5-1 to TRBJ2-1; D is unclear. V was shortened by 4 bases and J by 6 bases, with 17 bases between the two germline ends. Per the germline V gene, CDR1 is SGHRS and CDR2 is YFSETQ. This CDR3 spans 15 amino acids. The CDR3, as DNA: TGCGCCAGCAGCCAATCGGGTTTGGAACGCAATGAGCAGTTCTTC. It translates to CASSQSGLERNEQFF.

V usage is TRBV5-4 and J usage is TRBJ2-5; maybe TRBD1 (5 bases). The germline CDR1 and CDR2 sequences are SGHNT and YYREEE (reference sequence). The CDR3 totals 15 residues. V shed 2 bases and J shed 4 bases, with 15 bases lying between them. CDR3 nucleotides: TGTGCCAGCAGCTTCAGTCCAGGGATCGGAGAGACCCAGTACTTC. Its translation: CASSFSPGIGETQYF.

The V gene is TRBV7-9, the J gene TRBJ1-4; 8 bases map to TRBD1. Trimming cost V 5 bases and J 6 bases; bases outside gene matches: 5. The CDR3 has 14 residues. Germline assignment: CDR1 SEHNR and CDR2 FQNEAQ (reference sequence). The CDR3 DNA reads TGTGCCAGCAGCCCAGACAGGGGTGATGAAAAACTGTTTTTT. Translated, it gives CASSPDRGDEKLFF.

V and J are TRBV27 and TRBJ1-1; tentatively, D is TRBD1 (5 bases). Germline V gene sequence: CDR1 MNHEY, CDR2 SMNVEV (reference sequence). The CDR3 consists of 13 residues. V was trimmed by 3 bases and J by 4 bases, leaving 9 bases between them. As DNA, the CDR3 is TGTGCCAGCAGTTTCAGCAGGGCCACTGAAGCTTTCTTT. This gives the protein CASSFSRATEAFF.

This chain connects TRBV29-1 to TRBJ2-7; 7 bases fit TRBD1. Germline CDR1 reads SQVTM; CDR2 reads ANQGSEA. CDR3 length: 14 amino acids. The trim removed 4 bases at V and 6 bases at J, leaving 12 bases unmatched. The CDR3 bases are TGCAGCGTTGCCACACTGACAGGGCTGAGCGAGCAGTACTTC. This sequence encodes CSVATLTGLSEQYF.

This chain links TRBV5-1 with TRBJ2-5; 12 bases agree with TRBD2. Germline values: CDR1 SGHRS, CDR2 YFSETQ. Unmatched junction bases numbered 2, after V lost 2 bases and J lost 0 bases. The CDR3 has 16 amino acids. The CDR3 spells CASSFTSGRNQETQYF. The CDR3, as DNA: TGCGCCAGCAGCTTTACTAGCGGGAGGAACCAAGAGACCCAGTACTTC.

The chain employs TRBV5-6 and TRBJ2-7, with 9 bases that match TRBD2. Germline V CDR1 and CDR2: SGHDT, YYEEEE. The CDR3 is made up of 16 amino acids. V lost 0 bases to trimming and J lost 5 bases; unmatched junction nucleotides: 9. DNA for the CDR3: TGTGCCAGCAGCTTGGGACCTAGCGGGATATATAACGAGCAGTACTTC. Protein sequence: CASSLGPSGIYNEQYF.

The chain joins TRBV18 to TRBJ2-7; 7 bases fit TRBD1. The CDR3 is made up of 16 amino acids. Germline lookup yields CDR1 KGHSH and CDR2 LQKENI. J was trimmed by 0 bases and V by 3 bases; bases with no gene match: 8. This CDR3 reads CASSPPPGGFSYEQYF. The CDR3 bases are TGTGCCAGCTCACCTCCACCAGGGGGTTTCTCCTACGAGCAGTACTTC.

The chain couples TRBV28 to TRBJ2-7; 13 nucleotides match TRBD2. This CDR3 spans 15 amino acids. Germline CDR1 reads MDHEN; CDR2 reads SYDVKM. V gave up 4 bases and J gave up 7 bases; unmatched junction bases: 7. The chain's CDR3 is CASSSLAGGPGEQYF. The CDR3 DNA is TGTGCCAGCAGTTCACTAGCGGGAGGGCCGGGGGAGCAGTACTTC.

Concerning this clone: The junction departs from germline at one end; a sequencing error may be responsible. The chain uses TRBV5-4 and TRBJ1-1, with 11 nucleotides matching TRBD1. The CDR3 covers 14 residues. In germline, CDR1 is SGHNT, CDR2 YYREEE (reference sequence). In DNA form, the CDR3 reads TGTGCCAGCAGTTTGGACAGGGGGCGAACTGAAGCTTTCTTT. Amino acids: CASSLDRGRTEAFF.

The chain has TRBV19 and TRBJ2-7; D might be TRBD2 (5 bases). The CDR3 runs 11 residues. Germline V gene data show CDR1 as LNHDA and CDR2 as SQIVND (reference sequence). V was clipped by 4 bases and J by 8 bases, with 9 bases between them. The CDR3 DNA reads TGTGCCAGTAGTACAGGACTGAAGCAGTACTTC. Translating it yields CASSTGLKQYF.

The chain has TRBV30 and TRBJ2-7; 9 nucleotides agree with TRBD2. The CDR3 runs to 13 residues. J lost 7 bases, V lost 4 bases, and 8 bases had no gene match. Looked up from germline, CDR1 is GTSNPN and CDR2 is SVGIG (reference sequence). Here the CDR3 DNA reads TGTGCCTGGAACCGGGTAGCGGGAGAAGAGCAGTACTTC. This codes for CAWNRVAGEEQYF.

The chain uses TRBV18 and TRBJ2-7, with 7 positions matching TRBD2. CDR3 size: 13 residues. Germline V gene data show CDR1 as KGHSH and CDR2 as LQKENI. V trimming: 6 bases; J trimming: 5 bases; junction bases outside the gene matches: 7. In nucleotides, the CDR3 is TGTGCCAGCTCGACTAGCCGGGAGGACGAGCAGTACTTC. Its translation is CASSTSREDEQYF.

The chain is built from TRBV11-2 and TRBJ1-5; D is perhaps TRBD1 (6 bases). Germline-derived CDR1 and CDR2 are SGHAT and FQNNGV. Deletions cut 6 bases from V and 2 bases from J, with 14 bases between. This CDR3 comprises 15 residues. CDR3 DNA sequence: TGTGCCAGCAGTCTCCAGGGGTATGGCAATCAGCCCCAGCATTTT. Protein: CASSLQGYGNQPQHF.

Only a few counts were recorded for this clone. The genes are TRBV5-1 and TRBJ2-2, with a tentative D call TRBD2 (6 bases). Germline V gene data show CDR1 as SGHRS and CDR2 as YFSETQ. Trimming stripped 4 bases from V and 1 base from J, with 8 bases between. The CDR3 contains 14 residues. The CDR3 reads CASSPGVNTGELFF. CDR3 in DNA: TGCGCCAGCAGCCCGGGGGTGAACACCGGGGAGCTGTTTTTT.

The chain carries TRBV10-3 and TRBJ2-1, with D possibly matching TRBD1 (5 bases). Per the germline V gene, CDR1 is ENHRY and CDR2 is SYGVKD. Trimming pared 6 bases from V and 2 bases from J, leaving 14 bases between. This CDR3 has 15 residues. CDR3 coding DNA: TGTGCCATCAGGGATTCAGGGTCCACCTACAATGAGCAGTTCTTC. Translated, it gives CAIRDSGSTYNEQFF.

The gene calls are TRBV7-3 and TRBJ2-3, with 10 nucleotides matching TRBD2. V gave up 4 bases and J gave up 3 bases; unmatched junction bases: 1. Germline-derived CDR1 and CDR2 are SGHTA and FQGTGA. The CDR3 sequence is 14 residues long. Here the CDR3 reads CASSSTSGTDTQYF. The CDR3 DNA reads TGTGCCAGCAGCTCGACTAGCGGGACAGATACGCAGTATTTT.

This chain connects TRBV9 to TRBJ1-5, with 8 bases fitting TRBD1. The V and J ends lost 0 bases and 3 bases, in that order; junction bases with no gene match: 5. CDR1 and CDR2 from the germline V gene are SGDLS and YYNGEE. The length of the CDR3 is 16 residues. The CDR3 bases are TGTGCCAGCAGCGTAGGTACAGGGGGGAACAATCAGCCCCAGCATTTT. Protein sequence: CASSVGTGGNNQPQHF.

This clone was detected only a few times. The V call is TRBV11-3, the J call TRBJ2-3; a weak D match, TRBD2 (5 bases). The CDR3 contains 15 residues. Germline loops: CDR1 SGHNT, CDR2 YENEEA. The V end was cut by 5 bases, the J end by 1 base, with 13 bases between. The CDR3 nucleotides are TGTGCCAGCAGCAATCCTGAGGAGGGCACAGATACGCAGTATTTT. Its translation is CASSNPEEGTDTQYF. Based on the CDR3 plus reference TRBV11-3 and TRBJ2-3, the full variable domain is EAGVVQSPRYKIIEKKQPVAFWCNPISGHNTLYWYLQNLGQGPELLIRYENEEAVDDSQLPKDRFSAERLKGVDSTLKIQPAELGDSAVYLCASSNPEEGTDTQYFGPGTRLTVL.